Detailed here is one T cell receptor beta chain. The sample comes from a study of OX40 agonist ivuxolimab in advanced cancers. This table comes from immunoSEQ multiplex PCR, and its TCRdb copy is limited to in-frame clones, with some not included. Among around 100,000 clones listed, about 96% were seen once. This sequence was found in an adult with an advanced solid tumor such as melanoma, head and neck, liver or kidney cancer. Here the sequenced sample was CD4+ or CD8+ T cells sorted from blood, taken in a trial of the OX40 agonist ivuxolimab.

This CDR3 reads CASSLISGRKDTQYF. The DNA of the CDR3 is TGTGCCAGCAGCCTAATTAGCGGGAGAAAAGATACGCAGTATTTT. The genes are TRBV7-9 and TRBJ2-3; 9 bases agree with TRBD2. The germline V gene encodes CDR1 SEHNR and CDR2 FQNEAQ (reference sequence). The length of the CDR3 is 15 residues. V dropped 5 bases and J dropped 5; count of bases not matched to a gene: 8.